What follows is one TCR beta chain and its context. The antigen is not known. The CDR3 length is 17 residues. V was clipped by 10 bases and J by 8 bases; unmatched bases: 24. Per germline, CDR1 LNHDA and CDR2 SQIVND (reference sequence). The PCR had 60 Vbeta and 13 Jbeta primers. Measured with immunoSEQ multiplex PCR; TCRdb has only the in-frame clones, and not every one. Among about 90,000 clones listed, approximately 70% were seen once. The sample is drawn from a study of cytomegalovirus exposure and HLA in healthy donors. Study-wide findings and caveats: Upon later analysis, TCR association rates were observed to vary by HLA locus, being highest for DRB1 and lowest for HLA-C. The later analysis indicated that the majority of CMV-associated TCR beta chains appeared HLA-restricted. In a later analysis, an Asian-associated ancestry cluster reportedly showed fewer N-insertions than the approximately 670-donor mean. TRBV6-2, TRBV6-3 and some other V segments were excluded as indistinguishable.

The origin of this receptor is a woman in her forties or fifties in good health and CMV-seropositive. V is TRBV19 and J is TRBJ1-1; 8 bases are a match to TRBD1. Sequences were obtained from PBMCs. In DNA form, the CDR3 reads TGTGCCACGGGCTTACAGGGGGGGGTCTTTTTTAGGTGGGAAGCTTTCTTT. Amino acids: CATGLQGGVFFRWEAFF.